The source of this T cell receptor beta chain is a study of shared clonotypes between healthy human individuals. As for the study in general: Plates per donor: three CD4 naive, three CD4 memory, two CD8 naive, one CD8 memory. Whole-study results and caveats: Clonotypes which were not shared had lower generation probabilities than clonotypes that all four donors shared. Only blood underwent sampling, and tissue repertoires likely differ.

Original handling: There were no quality scores in the junction-only immunoSEQ sequences, so filtering differed. Repertoires were generated with immunoSEQ multiplex PCR, while TCRdb's copy carries only in-frame clones and drops some. V and J calls and clone size are given by that table; D and trimming were obtained from the DNA. The sample has 2 million to 3 million clones; more than 90% are singletons. In germline, CDR1 is MDHEN, CDR2 SYDVKM. This CDR3 contains 17 residues. With 4 bases clipped from V and 0 bases from J, the junction kept 10 bases outside the gene matches. Details on this clone: Its antigen is not known.

Sequences were obtained from naive CD4+ T cells sorted from blood. Sample subset: CD45RA+ positively selected. The V and J genes are TRBV28 and TRBJ1-1; 8 bases line up with TRBD1. The TCR was taken from a man aged 18 to 30 in good health. CDR3 nucleotide sequence: TGTGCCAGCAGTTCGGATTGGCCGGACAGGGTGAACACTGAAGCTTTCTTT. Its protein product is CASSSDWPDRVNTEAFF.